The TCR beta chain described here comes from a study of identical twins. Overall study findings and caveats: Zero-insertion analyses were open to partial confounding by invariant MAIT and iNKT cells.

In the case of this clonotype: Its target is unknown.

Germline V gene data show CDR1 as SEHNR and CDR2 as FQNEAQ (reference sequence). The CDR3 runs to 18 residues. TCRdb passed the 5' RACE reads through MiXCR, listing each CDR3 protein once. The data hold roughly 1.6 million distinct CDR3 sequences, with around 33% observed a single time. Sequencing used cord blood. The receptor comes from a newborn girl in good health. The chain uses TRBV7-9 and TRBJ2-1; 12 bases are shared with TRBD2. The J call may be incorrect, as the DNA end agrees better with TRBJ2-7. This CDR3 reads CASSPGTSGSSSYNEQYF. The CDR3 DNA reads as TGTGCCAGCAGCCCCGGGACTAGCGGGTCGAGCTCCTACAATGAGCAGTACTTC.